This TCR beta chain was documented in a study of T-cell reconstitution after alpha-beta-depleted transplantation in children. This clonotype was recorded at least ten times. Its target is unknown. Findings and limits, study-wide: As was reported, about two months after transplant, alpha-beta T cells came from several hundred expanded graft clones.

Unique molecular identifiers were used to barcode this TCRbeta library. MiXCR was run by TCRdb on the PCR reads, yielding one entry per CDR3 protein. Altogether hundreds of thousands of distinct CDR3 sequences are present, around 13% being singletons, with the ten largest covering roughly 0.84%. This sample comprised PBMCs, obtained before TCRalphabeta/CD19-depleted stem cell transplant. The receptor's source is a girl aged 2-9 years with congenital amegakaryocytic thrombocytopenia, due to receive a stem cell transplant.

The CDR3 spells CASRTPGVSNTGELFF. CDR3 sequence (DNA): TGTGCCAGCAGAACACCGGGGGTTTCGAACACCGGGGAGCTGTTTTTT. V gene TRBV11-2 combines with J gene TRBJ2-2; possible D gene TRBD2, 6 bases. V was pared by 6 bases and J by 0 bases, with 14 bases between. From germline, CDR1 is SGHAT and CDR2 FQNNGV. The CDR3 runs to 16 residues. Together with reference TRBV11-2 and TRBJ2-2, the CDR3 gives the full variable domain: EAGVAQSPRYKIIEKRQSVAFWCNPISGHATLYWYQQILGQGPKLLIQFQNNGVVDDSQLPKDRFSAERLKGVDSTLKIQPAKLEDSAVYLCASRTPGVSNTGELFFGEGSRLTVL.